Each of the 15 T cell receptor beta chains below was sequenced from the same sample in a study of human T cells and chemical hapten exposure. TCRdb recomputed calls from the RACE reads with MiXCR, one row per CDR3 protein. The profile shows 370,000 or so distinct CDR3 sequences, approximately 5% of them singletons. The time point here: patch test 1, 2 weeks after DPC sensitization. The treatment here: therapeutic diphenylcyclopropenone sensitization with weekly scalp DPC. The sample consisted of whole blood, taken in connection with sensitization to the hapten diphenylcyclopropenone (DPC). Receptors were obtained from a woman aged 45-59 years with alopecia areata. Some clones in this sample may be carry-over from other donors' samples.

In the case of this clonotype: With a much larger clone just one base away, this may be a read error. The chain's CDR3 is CPTGAGRHQTSAFF. CDR3 nucleotides: TGTCCCACCGGGGCCGGTAGGCACCAAACCTCAGCTTTCTTT. The rearrangement joins TRBV6-1 to TRBJ1-1, with D perhaps TRBD1 (5 bases). The CDR3 length is 14 residues. CDR1 is MNHNS, CDR2 SASEGT, per germline.

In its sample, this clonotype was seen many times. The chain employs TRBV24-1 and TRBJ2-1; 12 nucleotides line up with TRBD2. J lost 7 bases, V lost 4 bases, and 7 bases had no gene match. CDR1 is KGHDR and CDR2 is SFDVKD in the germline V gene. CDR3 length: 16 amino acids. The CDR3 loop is CATSESSGRAGNEQFF. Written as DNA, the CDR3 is TGTGCCACCAGTGAATCTAGCGGGAGGGCCGGGAATGAGCAGTTCTTC.

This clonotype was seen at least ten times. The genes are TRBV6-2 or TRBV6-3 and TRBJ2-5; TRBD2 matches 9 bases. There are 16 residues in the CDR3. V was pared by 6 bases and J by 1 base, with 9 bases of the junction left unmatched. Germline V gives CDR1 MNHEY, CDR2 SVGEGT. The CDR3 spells CASRRLAAGLQETQYF. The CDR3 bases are TGTGCCAGCAGGAGACTAGCGGCTGGCCTCCAAGAGACCCAGTACTTC.

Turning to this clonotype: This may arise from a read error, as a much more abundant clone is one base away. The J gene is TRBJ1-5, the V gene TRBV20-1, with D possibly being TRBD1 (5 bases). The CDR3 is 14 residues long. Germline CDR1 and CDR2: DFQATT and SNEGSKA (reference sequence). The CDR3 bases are TGCAGTGCTTCCCAGGGATACAGCATTCAGCCCCAGCATTTT. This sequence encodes CSASQGYSIQPQHF.

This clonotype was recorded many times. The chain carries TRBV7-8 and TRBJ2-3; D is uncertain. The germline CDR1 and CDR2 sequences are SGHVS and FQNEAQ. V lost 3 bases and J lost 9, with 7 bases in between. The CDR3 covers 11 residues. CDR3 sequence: CASSLTRTQYF. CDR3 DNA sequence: TGTGCCAGCAGCTTGACCCGAACGCAGTATTTT.

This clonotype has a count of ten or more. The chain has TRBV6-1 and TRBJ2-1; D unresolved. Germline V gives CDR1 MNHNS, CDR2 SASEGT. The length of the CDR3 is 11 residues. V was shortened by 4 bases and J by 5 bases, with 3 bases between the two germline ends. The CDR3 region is CASSANNEQFF. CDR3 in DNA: TGTGCCAGCAGTGCCAACAATGAGCAGTTCTTC.

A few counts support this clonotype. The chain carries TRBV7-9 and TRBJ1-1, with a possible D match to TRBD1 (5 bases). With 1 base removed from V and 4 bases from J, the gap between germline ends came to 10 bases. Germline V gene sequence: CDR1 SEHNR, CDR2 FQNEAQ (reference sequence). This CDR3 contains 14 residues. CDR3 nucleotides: TGTGCCAGCAGCTTAGACCCCAGGGCCACTGAAGCTTTCTTT. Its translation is CASSLDPRATEAFF.

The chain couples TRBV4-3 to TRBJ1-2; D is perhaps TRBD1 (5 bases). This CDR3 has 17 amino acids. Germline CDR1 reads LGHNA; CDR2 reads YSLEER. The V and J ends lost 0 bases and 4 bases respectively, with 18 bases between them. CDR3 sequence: CASSQDLGRDFSYGYTF. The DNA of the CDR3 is TGCGCCAGCAGCCAAGATTTGGGCAGGGACTTTTCCTATGGCTACACCTTC.

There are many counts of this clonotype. The CDR3 loop is CAWRQGDTQYF. CDR3 bases: TGTGCCTGGAGACAGGGAGATACGCAGTATTTT. V gene TRBV30 combines with J gene TRBJ2-3, with TRBD1 as a possible D gene (6 bases). Trimming shortened V by 3 bases and J by 5 bases, and 6 bases separated the two germline ends. The CDR3 is made up of 11 amino acids. Germline V gene data show CDR1 as GTSNPN and CDR2 as SVGIG (reference sequence).

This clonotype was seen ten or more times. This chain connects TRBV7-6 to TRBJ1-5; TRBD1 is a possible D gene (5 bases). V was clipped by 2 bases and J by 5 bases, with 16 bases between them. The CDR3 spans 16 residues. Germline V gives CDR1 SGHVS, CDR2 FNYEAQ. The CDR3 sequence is CASSLRPGGTDQPQHF. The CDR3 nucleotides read TGTGCCAGCAGCTTACGGCCGGGGGGTACCGATCAGCCCCAGCATTTT.

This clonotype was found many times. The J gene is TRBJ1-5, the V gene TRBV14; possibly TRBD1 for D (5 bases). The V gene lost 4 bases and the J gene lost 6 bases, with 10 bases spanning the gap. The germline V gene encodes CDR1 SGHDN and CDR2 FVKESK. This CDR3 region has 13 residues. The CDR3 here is CASSRGFRQPQHF. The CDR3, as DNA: TGTGCCAGCAGCCGGGGCTTCCGTCAGCCCCAGCATTTT. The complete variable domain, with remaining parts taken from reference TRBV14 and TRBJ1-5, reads EAGVTQFPSHSVIEKGQTVTLRCDPISGHDNLYWYRRVMGKEIKFLLHFVKESKQDESGMPNNRFLAERTGGTYSTLKVQPAELEDSGVYFCASSRGFRQPQHFGDGTRLSIL.

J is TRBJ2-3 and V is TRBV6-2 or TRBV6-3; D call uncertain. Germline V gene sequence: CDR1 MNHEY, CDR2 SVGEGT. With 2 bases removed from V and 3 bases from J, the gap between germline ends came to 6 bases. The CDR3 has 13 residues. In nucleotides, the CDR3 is TGTGCCAGCAGTTACGGATGGACAGATACGCAGTATTTT. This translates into CASSYGWTDTQYF.

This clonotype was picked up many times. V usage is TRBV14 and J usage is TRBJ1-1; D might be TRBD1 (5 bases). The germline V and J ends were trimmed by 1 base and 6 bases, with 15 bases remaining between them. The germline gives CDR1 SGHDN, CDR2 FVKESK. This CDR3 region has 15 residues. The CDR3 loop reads CASSQAGAGVAEAFF. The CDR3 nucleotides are TGTGCCAGCAGCCAAGCTGGGGCGGGGGTCGCTGAAGCTTTCTTT.

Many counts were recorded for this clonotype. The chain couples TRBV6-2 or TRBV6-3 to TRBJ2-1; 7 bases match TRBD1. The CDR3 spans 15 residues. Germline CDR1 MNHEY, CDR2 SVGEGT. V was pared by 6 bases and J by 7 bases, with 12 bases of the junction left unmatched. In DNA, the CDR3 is TGTGCCAGCAGCTCGACAGGGCCCCTCCGGAATGAGCAGTTCTTC. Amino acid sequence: CASSSTGPLRNEQFF.

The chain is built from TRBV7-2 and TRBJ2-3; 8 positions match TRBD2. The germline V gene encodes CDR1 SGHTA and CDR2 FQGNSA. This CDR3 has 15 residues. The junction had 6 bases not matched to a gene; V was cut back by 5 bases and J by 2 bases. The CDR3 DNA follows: TGTGCCAGCAGCCACGCAGCGGGAGACACAGATACGCAGTATTTT. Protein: CASSHAAGDTDTQYF.